The table lists the clone carrying this T cell receptor beta chain with many counts. Antigen unknown. V was cut by 2 bases and J by 5 bases, with 16 bases left in between. Germline values: CDR1 DFQATT, CDR2 SNEGSKA (reference sequence). The CDR3 contains 14 residues. This specimen comes from a study of early T cells in non-severe SARS-CoV-2 infection. Study-level background: Chains from this unsorted whole-blood bulk RNA could not be paired.

Study-wide results and limits: In VDJdb matching, anti-spike CD8 responses were favored while private and CD4 specificities went missing.

TCRdb called the 5' RACE reads again in MiXCR, with one record for every CDR3 protein. The data show 60,000 or so distinct CDR3 sequences, approximately 12% seen once. This chain links TRBV20-1 with TRBJ2-7; tentatively, D is TRBD1 (7 bases). The clonotype was recovered from an adult who was a healthcare worker with PCR-confirmed SARS-CoV-2 infection or an uninfected control (not recorded which). The sequenced material came from whole blood. CDR3 DNA sequence: TGCAGTGCTAGAAAAATGACAGGGACTGACGAGCAGTACTTC. Its translation is CSARKMTGTDEQYF.